The 3 T cell receptor beta chains given below trace back to one sample, sequenced in a study of early T cells in non-severe SARS-CoV-2 infection. TCRdb re-analysed the 5' RACE reads in MiXCR, keeping a single row per CDR3 protein. The sample has around 27,000 distinct CDR3 sequences, over 6.5% seen once. Sequencing was done on a sample of whole blood. Receptors originate from an adult who was a healthcare worker with PCR-confirmed SARS-CoV-2 infection or an uninfected control (not recorded which).

The genes are TRBV7-2 and TRBJ1-6; D is undetermined. Trimming pared 3 bases from V and 1 base from J, leaving 10 bases between. Germline values: CDR1 SGHTA, CDR2 FQGNSA. This CDR3 is built from 16 residues. The CDR3 nucleotides read TGTGCCAGCAGCTTTAGAGAGTTTTCCTATAATTCACCCCTCCACTTT. Its protein is CASSFREFSYNSPLHF.

The sample holds many counts of this clonotype. The J gene is TRBJ1-2, the V gene TRBV20-1; a possible D gene is TRBD1 (5 bases). In germline, CDR1 is DFQATT, CDR2 SNEGSKA (reference sequence). The CDR3 is 14 residues long. Trimming removed 1 base at V and 4 bases at J, with 13 bases between. The CDR3 DNA reads as TGCAGTGCTAGAGTCGGGGCCGCCCTCTATGGCTACACCTTC. Translation: CSARVGAALYGYTF.

This clonotype has just a few counts. The V call is TRBV30, the J call TRBJ2-5; 9 bases fit TRBD1. V lost 0 bases and J lost 2; bases outside the gene matches: 1. The CDR3 covers 14 residues. CDR1 is GTSNPN, CDR2 SVGIG, per germline (reference sequence). The CDR3 here is CAWSVQGAQETQYF. CDR3 nucleotides: TGTGCCTGGAGTGTACAGGGGGCACAAGAGACCCAGTACTTC.